The T cell receptor (beta chain) described here comes from a study of shared clonotypes between healthy human individuals. Donors, without exception, were Caucasian adults residing in Nashville, Tennessee. This was a deep-level run. Clones were sequenced by immunoSEQ multiplex PCR, and TCRdb holds only the in-frame ones, with some missing. The data show some 2,500,000 clones, with roughly 93% seen just once and around 0.37% held by the top ten. After removal of 4 bases from V and 5 bases from J, the junction contained 6 bases not matched to a gene. Germline V lookup: CDR1 MNHGY, CDR2 SAAAGT. The CDR3 sequence is 14 residues long.

This sequence originates from a man aged 18 to 35 in good health. Some clones in this sample may be carry-over from other donors' samples. Material: naive CD4+ T cells from PBMCs. Subset defined: CD45RA+ positively selected. This chain links TRBV6-8 with TRBJ2-7; 9 nucleotides agree with TRBD1. For the CDR3, the DNA is TGTGCCAGCAGTTTCCGGACAGGGGAGAACGAGCAGTACTTC. It encodes CASSFRTGENEQYF.